This entry is about one T cell receptor beta chain. The sample is drawn from a study of blood T cell repertoires in COVID-19. The overall study: The United States, Italy and Spain were the sources of the acute and convalescent COVID-19 samples.

Using immunoSEQ multiplex PCR, the repertoire was profiled, and TCRdb retains in-frame clones only, with some absent. The sample has 230,000 or so clones, over 75% seen once. The sequenced sample consisted of peripheral blood. This TCR came from a man aged 35 to 55 with active or convalescent COVID-19.

CDR3 residues: CASPSRGCGDTQYF. The CDR3 nucleotides read TGTGCCAGCCCCAGTCGCGGGTGTGGGGATACGCAGTATTTT. The chain is built from TRBV21-1 and TRBJ2-3; the table names TRBD2, a call not compared with the DNA. TRBV21-1 is classified as a pseudogene. This CDR3 has 14 amino acids.